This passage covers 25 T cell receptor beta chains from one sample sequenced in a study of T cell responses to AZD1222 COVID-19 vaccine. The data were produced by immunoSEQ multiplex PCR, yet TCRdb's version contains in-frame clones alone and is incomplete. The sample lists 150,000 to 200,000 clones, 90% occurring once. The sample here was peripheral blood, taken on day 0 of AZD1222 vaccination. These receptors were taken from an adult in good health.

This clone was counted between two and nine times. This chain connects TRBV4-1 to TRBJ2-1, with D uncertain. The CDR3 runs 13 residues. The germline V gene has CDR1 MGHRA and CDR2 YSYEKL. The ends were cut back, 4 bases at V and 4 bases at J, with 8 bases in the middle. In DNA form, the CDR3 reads TGCGCCAGCAGCCTCAGTGTATACAATGAGCAGTTCTTC. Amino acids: CASSLSVYNEQFF.

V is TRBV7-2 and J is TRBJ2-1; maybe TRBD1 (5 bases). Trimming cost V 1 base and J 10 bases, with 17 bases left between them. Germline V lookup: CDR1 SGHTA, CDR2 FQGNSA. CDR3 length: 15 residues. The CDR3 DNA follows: TGTGCCAGCAGCTTAGAGTCCCCAGGGATCGGCGAGCAGTTCTTC. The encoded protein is CASSLESPGIGEQFF.

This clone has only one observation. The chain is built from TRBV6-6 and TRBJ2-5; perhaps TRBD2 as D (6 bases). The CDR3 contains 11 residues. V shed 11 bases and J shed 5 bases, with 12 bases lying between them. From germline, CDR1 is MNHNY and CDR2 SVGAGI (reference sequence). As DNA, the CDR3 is TGTGCCGCGGGGACTGTGGAGACCCAGTACTTC. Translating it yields CAAGTVETQYF.

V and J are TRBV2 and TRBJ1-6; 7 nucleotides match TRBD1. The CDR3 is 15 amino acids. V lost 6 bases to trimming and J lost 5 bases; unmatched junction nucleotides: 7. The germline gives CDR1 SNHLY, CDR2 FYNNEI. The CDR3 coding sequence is TGTGCCAGCAGAGAACACGGGACAGATAATTCACCCCTCCACTTT. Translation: CASREHGTDNSPLHF.

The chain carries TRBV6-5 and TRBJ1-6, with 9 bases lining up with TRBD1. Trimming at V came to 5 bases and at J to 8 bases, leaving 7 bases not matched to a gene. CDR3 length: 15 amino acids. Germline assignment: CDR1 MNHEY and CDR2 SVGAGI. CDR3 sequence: CASSITGTGYSPLHF. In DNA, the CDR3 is TGTGCCAGCAGTATAACCGGGACAGGGTATTCACCCCTCCACTTT.

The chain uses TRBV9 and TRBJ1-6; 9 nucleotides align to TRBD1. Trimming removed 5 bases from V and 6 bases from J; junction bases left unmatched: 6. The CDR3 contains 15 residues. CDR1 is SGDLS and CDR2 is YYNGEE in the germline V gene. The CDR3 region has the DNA TGTGCCAGCAGAGCCGGGACAGGGATTAATTCACCCCTCCACTTT. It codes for CASRAGTGINSPLHF.

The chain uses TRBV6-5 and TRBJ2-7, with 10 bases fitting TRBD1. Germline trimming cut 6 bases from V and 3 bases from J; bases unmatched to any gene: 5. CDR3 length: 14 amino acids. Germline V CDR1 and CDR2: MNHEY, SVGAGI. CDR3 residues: CASRPGQGYYEQYF. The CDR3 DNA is TGTGCCAGCAGACCGGGACAGGGGTACTACGAGCAGTACTTC.

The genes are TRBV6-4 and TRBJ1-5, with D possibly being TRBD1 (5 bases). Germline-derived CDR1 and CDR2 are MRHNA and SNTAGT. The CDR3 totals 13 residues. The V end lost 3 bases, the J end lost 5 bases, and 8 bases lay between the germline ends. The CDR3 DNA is TGTGCCAGCAGTGAACAGGAAGATCAGCCCCAGCATTTT. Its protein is CASSEQEDQPQHF.

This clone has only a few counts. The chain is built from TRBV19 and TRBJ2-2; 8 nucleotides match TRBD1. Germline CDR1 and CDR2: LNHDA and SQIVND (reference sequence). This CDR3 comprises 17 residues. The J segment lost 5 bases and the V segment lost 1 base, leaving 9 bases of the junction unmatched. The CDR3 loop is CASSIVVGDRTTGELFF. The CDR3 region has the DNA TGTGCCAGTAGTATAGTAGTTGGGGACAGGACGACCGGGGAGCTGTTTTTT. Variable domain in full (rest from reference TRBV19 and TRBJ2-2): DGGITQSPKYLFRKEGQNVTLSCEQNLNHDAMYWYRQDPGQGLRLIYYSQIVNDFQKGDIAEGYSVSREKKESFPLTVTSAQKNPTAFYLCASSIVVGDRTTGELFFGEGSRLTVL.

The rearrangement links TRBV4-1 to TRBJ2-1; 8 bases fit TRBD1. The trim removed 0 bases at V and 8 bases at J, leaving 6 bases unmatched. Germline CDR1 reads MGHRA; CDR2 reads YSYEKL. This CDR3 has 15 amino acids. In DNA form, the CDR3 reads TGCGCCAGCAGCCAAGATAGGACAGGGATAGATGAGCAGTTCTTC. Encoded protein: CASSQDRTGIDEQFF.

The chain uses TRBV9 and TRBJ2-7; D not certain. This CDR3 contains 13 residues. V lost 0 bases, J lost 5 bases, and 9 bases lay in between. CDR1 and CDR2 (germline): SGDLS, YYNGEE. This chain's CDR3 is CASSVGFYHEQYF. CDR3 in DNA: TGTGCCAGCAGCGTAGGTTTTTACCACGAGCAGTACTTC.

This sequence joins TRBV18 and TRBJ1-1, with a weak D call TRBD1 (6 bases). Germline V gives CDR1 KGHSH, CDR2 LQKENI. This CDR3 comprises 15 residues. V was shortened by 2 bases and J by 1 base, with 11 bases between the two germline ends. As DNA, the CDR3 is TGTGCCAGCTCACCAACGGGGACACCGAACACTGAAGCTTTCTTT. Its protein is CASSPTGTPNTEAFF.

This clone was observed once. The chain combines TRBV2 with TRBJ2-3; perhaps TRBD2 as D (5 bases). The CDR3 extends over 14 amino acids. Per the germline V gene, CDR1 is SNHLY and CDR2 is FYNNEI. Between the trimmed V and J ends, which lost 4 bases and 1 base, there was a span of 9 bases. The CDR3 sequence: CASSGLARTDTQYF. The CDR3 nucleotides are TGTGCCAGCAGTGGGCTAGCACGCACAGATACGCAGTATTTT.

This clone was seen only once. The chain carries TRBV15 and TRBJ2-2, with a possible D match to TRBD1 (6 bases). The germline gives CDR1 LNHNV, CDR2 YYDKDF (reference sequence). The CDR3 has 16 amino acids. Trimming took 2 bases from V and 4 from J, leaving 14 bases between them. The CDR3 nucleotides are TGTGCCACCAGCAGATCAGGGGCGCGTCTCACCGGGGAGCTGTTTTTT. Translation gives CATSRSGARLTGELFF.

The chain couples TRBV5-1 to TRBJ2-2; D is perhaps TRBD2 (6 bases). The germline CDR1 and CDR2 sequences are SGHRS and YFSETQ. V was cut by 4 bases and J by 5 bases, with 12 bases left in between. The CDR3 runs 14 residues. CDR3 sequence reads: CASSLEGRTGELFF. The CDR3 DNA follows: TGCGCCAGCAGCCTGGAGGGACGAACCGGGGAGCTGTTTTTT.

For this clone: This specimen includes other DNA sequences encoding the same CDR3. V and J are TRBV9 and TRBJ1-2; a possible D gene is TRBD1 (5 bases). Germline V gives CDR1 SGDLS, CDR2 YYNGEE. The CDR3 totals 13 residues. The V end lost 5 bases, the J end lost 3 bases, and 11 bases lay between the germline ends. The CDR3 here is CASSSGTDYGYTF. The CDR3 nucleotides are TGTGCCAGCAGTTCTGGGACGGACTATGGCTACACCTTC.

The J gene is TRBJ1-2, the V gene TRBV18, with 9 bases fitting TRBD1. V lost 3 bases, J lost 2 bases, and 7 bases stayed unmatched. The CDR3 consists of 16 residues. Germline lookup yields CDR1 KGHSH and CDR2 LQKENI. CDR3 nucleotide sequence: TGTGCCAGCTCACCGGGACAGGGCTTAGGGAACTATGGCTACACCTTC. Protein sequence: CASSPGQGLGNYGYTF.

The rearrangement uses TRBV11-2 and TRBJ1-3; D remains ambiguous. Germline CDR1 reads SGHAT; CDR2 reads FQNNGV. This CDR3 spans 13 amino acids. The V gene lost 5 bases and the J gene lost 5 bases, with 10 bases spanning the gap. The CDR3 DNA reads TGTGCCAGCAGCCCCCTCCTAAGAAACACCATATATTTT. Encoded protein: CASSPLLRNTIYF.

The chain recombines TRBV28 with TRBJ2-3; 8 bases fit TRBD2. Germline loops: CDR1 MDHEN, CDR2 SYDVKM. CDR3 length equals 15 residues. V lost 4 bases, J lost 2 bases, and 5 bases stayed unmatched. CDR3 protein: CASSSRGGYTDTQYF. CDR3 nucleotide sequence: TGTGCCAGCAGTTCTCGGGGGGGCTACACAGATACGCAGTATTTT.

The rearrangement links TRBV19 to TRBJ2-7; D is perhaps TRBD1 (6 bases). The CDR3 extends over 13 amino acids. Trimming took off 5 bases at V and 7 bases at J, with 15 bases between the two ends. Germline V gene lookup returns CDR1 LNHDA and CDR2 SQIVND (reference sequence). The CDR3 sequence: CASSCQGNREQYF. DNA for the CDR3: TGTGCCAGTAGTTGCCAGGGGAACCGGGAGCAGTACTTC.

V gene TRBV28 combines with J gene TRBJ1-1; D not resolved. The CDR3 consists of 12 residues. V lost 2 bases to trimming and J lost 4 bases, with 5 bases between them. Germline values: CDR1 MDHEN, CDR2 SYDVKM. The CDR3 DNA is TGTGCCAGCAGTTTAGCCCCCACTGAAGCTTTCTTT. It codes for CASSLAPTEAFF.

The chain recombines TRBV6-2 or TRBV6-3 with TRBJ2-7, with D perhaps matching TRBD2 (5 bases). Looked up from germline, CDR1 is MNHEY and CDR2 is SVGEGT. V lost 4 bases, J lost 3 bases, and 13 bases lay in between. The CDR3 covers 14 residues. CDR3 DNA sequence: TGTGCCAGCAGTTCCCCGGCGGCGGGCTACGAGCAGTACTTC. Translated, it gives CASSSPAAGYEQYF.

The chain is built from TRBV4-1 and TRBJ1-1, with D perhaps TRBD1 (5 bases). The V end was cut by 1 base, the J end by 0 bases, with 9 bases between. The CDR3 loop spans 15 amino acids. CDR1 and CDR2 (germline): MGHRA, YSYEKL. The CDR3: CASSQAWDLNTEAFF. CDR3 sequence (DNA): TGCGCCAGCAGCCAAGCCTGGGACTTGAACACTGAAGCTTTCTTT.

As DNA, the CDR3 is TGTGCCAGTAAAATTGGACCTTACAATCAGCCCCAGCATTTT. As protein: CASKIGPYNQPQHF. The chain uses TRBV19 and TRBJ1-5, with D uncertain. V dropped 7 bases and J dropped 3 bases, with 13 bases sitting between them. The CDR3 has 14 residues. Germline V gives CDR1 LNHDA, CDR2 SQIVND (reference sequence).

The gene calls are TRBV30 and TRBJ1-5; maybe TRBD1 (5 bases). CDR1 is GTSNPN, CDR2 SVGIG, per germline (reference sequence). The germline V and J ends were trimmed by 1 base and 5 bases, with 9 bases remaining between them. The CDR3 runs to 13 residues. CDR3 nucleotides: TGTGCCTGGAGTGCCAGGGCGGATCAGCCCCAGCATTTT. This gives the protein CAWSARADQPQHF. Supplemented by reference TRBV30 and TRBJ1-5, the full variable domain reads SQTIHQWPATLVQPVGSPLSLECTVEGTSNPNLYWYRQAAGRGLQLLFYSVGIGQISSEVPQNLSASRPQDRQFILSSKKLLLSDSGFYLCAWSARADQPQHFGDGTRLSIL.